This T cell receptor beta chain was sequenced in a study of shared clonotypes between healthy human individuals. The V and J ends lost 5 bases and 1 base respectively, with 8 bases between them. Germline CDR1 MNHEY, CDR2 SVGAGI. The CDR3 runs 14 residues. This clone was seen just once. Its antigen remains unidentified. Other nucleotide sequences in the sample specify the same CDR3. Study-wide points: Clonotype sharing across donors was expected to vary with sequencing depth.

Per the original data handling: ImmunoSEQ output held junction-only sequences without quality scores, so filtering differed. Libraries were prepared by immunoSEQ multiplex PCR; TCRdb keeps only in-frame clonotypes and omits some of them. The V and J calls and clone size come from that table; D and trimming were worked out from the DNA. The sample yields approximately 2.4 million clones, approximately 95% seen once. This clonotype originated in a man younger than 35 in good health. Specimen: naive CD4+ T cells sorted from blood. Subset specified: CD45RA+ positively selected. The chain carries TRBV6-5 and TRBJ2-2; the D gene is possibly TRBD1 (6 bases). The CDR3 DNA reads as TGTGCCAGCAGTAAGACAGGGAACACCGGGGAGCTGTTTTTT. Its protein product is CASSKTGNTGELFF.